The 15 T cell receptor beta chains below were found in one sample sequenced in a study of beta chain features in type 1 diabetes. Expressed TCRB transcripts were sequenced because the isolated RNA had all been reverse transcribed beforehand. The assay was immunoSEQ multiplex PCR, and TCRdb's table has in-frame clones only and misses some. The data contain about 350,000 clones, around 20% of them singletons. The sequenced sample consisted of naive CD4+ T cells from blood. Receptors originate from a young woman in good health.

This clone has only a few counts. The CDR3 sequence is CASSPSRRDLRDHEQFF. CDR3 nucleotide sequence: TGCGCCAGCAGCCCCTCCAGGCGGGACCTAAGGGATCATGAGCAGTTCTTC. V usage is TRBV4-1 and J usage is TRBJ2-1; TRBD2 is a possible D gene (6 bases). V lost 4 bases, J lost 8 bases, and 24 bases lay in between. The CDR3 is 17 amino acids. From germline, CDR1 is MGHRA and CDR2 YSYEKL.

The chain recombines TRBV7-2 with TRBJ1-2; 10 bases map to TRBD1. The germline V gene encodes CDR1 SGHTA and CDR2 FQGNSA. The V gene end was trimmed by 5 bases and the J gene end by 7 bases; junction bases not matched to a gene: 7. This CDR3 is 14 amino acids long. The CDR3 DNA reads as TGTGCCAGCAGCCCGCAGACAGGGGGCGTTGGCTACACCTTC. Translation: CASSPQTGGVGYTF.

This clone has more than one count but fewer than ten. The genes are TRBV5-1 and TRBJ1-4, with TRBD1 matching over 8 bases. This CDR3 region has 14 residues. Trimming removed 5 bases from V and 8 bases from J; junction bases left unmatched: 8. Per germline, CDR1 SGHRS and CDR2 YFSETQ. The DNA for the CDR3 is TGCGCCAGCAGATTTGACAGGGGTGGCGAAAAACTGTTTTTT. This codes for CASRFDRGGEKLFF.

This rearrangement joins TRBV6-6 to TRBJ1-5, with D possibly matching TRBD1 (5 bases). The germline V and J ends were trimmed by 0 bases and 1 base, with 7 bases remaining between them. The CDR3 spans 15 residues. The germline V gene encodes CDR1 MNHNY and CDR2 SVGAGI (reference sequence). CDR3 region: CASSYSGGSNQPQHF. In DNA form, the CDR3 reads TGTGCCAGCAGTTACTCGGGGGGAAGCAATCAGCCCCAGCATTTT.

This clone occurred a few times. This chain uses TRBV7-2 with TRBJ1-2, with D possibly matching TRBD1 (5 bases). Germline CDR1 is SGHTA and CDR2 is FQGNSA. The length of the CDR3 is 13 residues. V gave up 3 bases and J gave up 4 bases, with 9 bases separating them. The CDR3 spells CASSLGGFYGYTF. The CDR3 DNA is TGTGCCAGCAGCTTGGGGGGATTCTATGGCTACACCTTC.

The rearrangement links TRBV2 to TRBJ2-5, with no clear D. V shed 7 bases and J shed 4 bases, with 16 bases lying between them. From germline, CDR1 is SNHLY and CDR2 FYNNEI. CDR3 size: 14 residues. The CDR3 bases are TGTGCCAGCACCCGAAGCCTGTTCGCAGAGACCCAGTACTTC. Protein product: CASTRSLFAETQYF.

The V call is TRBV30, the J call TRBJ1-1; D remains ambiguous. The CDR3 is 13 residues long. Germline loops: CDR1 GTSNPN, CDR2 SVGIG (reference sequence). Trimming took off 4 bases at V and 3 bases at J, with 12 bases between the two ends. The CDR3 DNA reads as TGTGCCTGGACCTCCTCGGGATACACTGAAGCTTTCTTT. This sequence encodes CAWTSSGYTEAFF.

A few counts support this clone. The chain links TRBV6-5 to TRBJ2-3; 10 nucleotides agree with TRBD2. The V gene's germline CDR1 is MNHEY and CDR2 SVGAGI. V lost 2 bases and J lost 5; bases outside the gene matches: 4. The CDR3 contains 15 residues. The CDR3 DNA reads TGTGCCAGCAGTTACCGAGCGGGAGGGCAAGATACGCAGTATTTT. It specifies CASSYRAGGQDTQYF.

This CDR3 is CASSLTLYRDTQYF. In DNA, the CDR3 is TGTGCCAGCAGCTTAACCCTATATCGAGATACGCAGTATTTT. V is TRBV7-3 and J is TRBJ2-3; D remains ambiguous. Deletions cut 0 bases from V and 5 bases from J, with 9 bases between. The CDR3 covers 14 residues. The germline CDR1 and CDR2 sequences are SGHTA and FQGTGA.

This clone was detected only a few times. CDR3 protein: CASSRDKSGANVLTF. The CDR3 bases are TGTGCCAGCAGTCGTGACAAGTCTGGGGCCAACGTCCTGACTTTC. The chain carries TRBV7-2 and TRBJ2-6; no clear D gene. Trimming left V 6 bases short and J 1 base short, with 10 bases between. CDR1 SGHTA and CDR2 FQGNSA come from the germline V gene. This CDR3 has 15 amino acids.

The V gene is TRBV14, the J gene TRBJ2-1; TRBD2 might be the D (5 bases). CDR3 size: 16 residues. Germline lookup yields CDR1 SGHDN and CDR2 FVKESK. V lost 2 bases to trimming and J lost 6 bases, with 17 bases between them. The CDR3 nucleotides read TGTGCCAGCAGCCAACAGTGGGAGCGGCCTCGCAATGAGCAGTTCTTC. Translation: CASSQQWERPRNEQFF.

The chain has TRBV30 and TRBJ1-2, with D uncertain. The germline V gene has CDR1 GTSNPN and CDR2 SVGIG (reference sequence). This CDR3 has 14 amino acids. Deletions cut 2 bases from V and 5 bases from J, with 15 bases between. Here the CDR3 DNA reads TGTGCCTGGAGTTTGGGCAGGTCCTTGTATGGCTACACCTTC. This translates into CAWSLGRSLYGYTF.

This clone has just a few counts. This chain links TRBV7-9 with TRBJ2-1; 8 bases are shared with TRBD2. Germline CDR1 SEHNR, CDR2 FQNEAQ (reference sequence). Germline trimming cut 5 bases from V and 6 bases from J; bases unmatched to any gene: 6. The CDR3 is 14 amino acids. The CDR3 reads CASSPSGGGNEQFF. CDR3 nucleotides: TGTGCCAGCAGCCCCAGCGGGGGCGGCAATGAGCAGTTCTTC. Supplemented by reference TRBV7-9 and TRBJ2-1, the full variable domain reads DTGVSQNPRHKITKRGQNVTFRCDPISEHNRLYWYRQTLGQGPEFLTYFQNEAQLEKSRLLSDRFSAERPKGSFSTLEIQRTEQGDSAMYLCASSPSGGGNEQFFGPGTRLTVL.

This rearrangement joins TRBV6-4 to TRBJ2-3; D ambiguous. The V end was cut by 7 bases, the J end by 5 bases, with 19 bases between. CDR3 length: 15 residues. The germline gives CDR1 MRHNA, CDR2 SNTAGT. In nucleotides, the CDR3 is TGTGCCAGCATGGCTTATTCAATTGGTCTAGATACGCAGTATTTT. This codes for CASMAYSIGLDTQYF.

This clone was seen more than once but under ten times. The chain is built from TRBV5-4 and TRBJ2-3, with D uncertain. The V gene lost 2 bases and the J gene lost 2 bases, with 9 bases spanning the gap. The CDR3 covers 14 residues. Germline lookup yields CDR1 SGHNT and CDR2 YYREEE (reference sequence). DNA for the CDR3: TGTGCCAGCAGCTTAGTACCACTCACAGATACGCAGTATTTT. Translated, it gives CASSLVPLTDTQYF.